This TCR beta chain was recorded in a study of shared clonotypes between healthy human individuals. The CDR3 has 15 residues. The V and J ends lost 0 bases and 4 bases respectively, with 13 bases between them. Germline CDR1 is SGHRS and CDR2 is YFSETQ. Libraries were prepared by immunoSEQ multiplex PCR; TCRdb keeps only in-frame clonotypes and omits some of them. The profile shows about 2.4 million clones, 93% of them singletons. The rearrangement links TRBV5-1 to TRBJ1-1; D possibly corresponds to TRBD1 (5 bases). This receptor was identified in a man in his late teens or twenties in good health. Some clones in this sample may be carry-over from other donors' samples. The sequenced sample consisted of naive CD4+ T cells from PBMCs. The subset denotes: CD45RA+ positively selected. For the CDR3, the DNA is TGCGCCAGCAGCTTGGCCGCGAGGGGAGGCACTGAAGCTTTCTTT. This encodes CASSLAARGGTEAFF.